This T cell receptor beta chain was sequenced in a study of OX40 agonist ivuxolimab in advanced cancers. Regarding the complete study: Ivuxolimab was an agonistic, fully human IgG2 monoclonal antibody directed against OX40 (CD134), a costimulatory receptor. Among the approximately 54 dose-escalation patients, about 20 had hepatocellular carcinoma, approximately 15 melanoma, 9 renal cell carcinoma and 9 head and neck cancer. Three dose-escalation patients achieved partial responses, one with hepatocellular carcinoma and two with cutaneous melanoma. In the dose-escalation cohort, around four fifths of patients were male, and the mean age was around 60 years, with a range of about 20 to 79. Intravenous ivuxolimab was administered to patients every 2 weeks at six dose levels: 0.01, 0.1, 0.3, 1.5, 3 and 10 mg/kg. Prior anti-PD-1, anti-PD-L1 or anti-CTLA-4 therapy was permitted, and checkpoint inhibitors had been received by under 50% of dose-escalation patients. The purpose of peripheral TCRbeta sequencing was to test whether ivuxolimab changed TCR sequence diversity and led to clonal T-cell expansion. The paper covers the monotherapy dose-escalation part of the phase I ivuxolimab trial, which included N ≈ 54 patients. Study-wide findings and limitations: Low levels of normalized T-cell clonal expansion were also shown by some nonresponding patients. The antigen specificity of the clonally expanded peripheral T cells was not determined. After ivuxolimab, CD8+ T cells had more expanded clones than CD4+ T cells on average. In the 0.1-3.0 mg/kg groups, partial responders had among the lowest normalized peripheral clonal expansion, particularly in CD8+ T cells. Clonal expansion of both CD4+ and CD8+ blood T cells was observed from baseline to week 6 at doses 0.1 to 3.0 mg/kg.

Genomic DNA was isolated from the sorted cells so that the TCRbeta CDR3 region could be sequenced. The immunoSEQ Assay was used to sequence the TCRbeta CDR3 regions. The table was pulled from immuneACCESS by TCRdb, which kept in-frame rearrangements only. Such tables lose some clones; where checked, under half of the loss comes from unresolved V genes, and the rest has no known cause. For this sample the table gives roughly 73,000 clones, of which about four fifths were detected only once. The ten biggest clones cover 2.1% of the sample. The trial excluded patients who had a history of autoimmune disease or who were on systemic immunosuppression. Peripheral blood for TCR sequencing was drawn from every dose cohort at baseline, at cycle 4 day 1 and at cycle 7 day 1. Samples came from an open-label, multicenter, first-in-human phase I dose-escalation trial of ivuxolimab. The trial enrolled adults with locally advanced or metastatic head and neck squamous cell, hepatocellular, melanoma or renal cell carcinoma. Before TCR sequencing, CD4+ and CD8+ T cells were separately sorted from peripheral blood.

Trimming removed 6 bases from V and 0 bases from J, leaving 6 bases between the germline ends. There are 12 amino acids in the CDR3, from cysteine to phenylalanine inclusive. Only the CDR3 DNA is retained, 36 bases long and in frame from the first base. The germline V gene provides CDR1 SQVTM and CDR2 ANQGSEA. About this clone itself: Its target antigen remains unknown. No qualities accompany the bases; no much larger clone lies one base away.

This TCR was sampled from an adult with an advanced solid tumor such as melanoma, head and neck, liver or kidney cancer. The V and J genes are TRBV29-1 and TRBJ2-4, with an unclear D gene assignment. The sequences come from CD4+ or CD8+ T cells sorted from blood, collected in a trial of the OX40 agonist ivuxolimab. The CDR3: CSVSVAKNIQYF. DNA sequence: TGCAGCGTGTCGGTAGCCAAAAACATTCAGTACTTC.